This is a list of T cell receptor beta chains from one sample in a study of blood T cell repertoires in COVID-19. Data came from immunoSEQ multiplex PCR; TCRdb stores just in-frame clones and leaves some out. This table has 85,000 to 120,000 clones, about four fifths appearing once. The sequenced material came from peripheral blood. These TCRs come from a woman in her fifties or sixties with acute or convalescent COVID-19. Each CDR3 is given with its conserved first and last residue. Each record gives: clone size, V gene, J gene, D gene, CDR3 protein, CDR3 DNA. A D gene is named only where the DNA matches it firmly. Size tells how often a clone was seen (once, few, many) or the class of an expanded clone, and some rows leave it out.

>few|TRBV4-2|TRBJ1-1|NA
CASTFSPGNTEAFF
TGTGCCAGCACCTTCTCACCAGGGAACACTGAAGCTTTCTTT
>NA|TRBV19|TRBJ1-1|TRBD1
CASSMTGGSGNTEAFF
TGTGCCAGTAGTATGACAGGGGGCTCGGGAAACACTGAAGCTTTCTTT
>NA|TRBV6-1|TRBJ2-7|NA
CASSDLATYEQYF
TGTGCCAGCAGTGATCTTGCTACCTACGAGCAGTACTTC
>NA|TRBV5-4|TRBJ2-7|NA
CASSFQGYEQYF
TGTGCCAGCAGCTTTCAGGGCTACGAGCAGTACTTC
>once|TRBV30|TRBJ1-1|NA
CAWNRLNTEAFF
TGTGCCTGGAACAGACTGAACACTGAAGCTTTCTTT
>few|TRBV6-6|TRBJ2-7|NA
CASSYGTWTYEQYF
TGTGCCAGCAGTTATGGGACATGGACCTACGAGCAGTACTTC
>few|TRBV5-6|TRBJ2-7|NA
CASSSMTGNSYEQYF
TGTGCCAGCAGCTCAATGACAGGCAACTCCTACGAGCAGTACTTC
>few|TRBV19|TRBJ2-7|TRBD2
CASSSTSGGPYEQYF
TGTGCCAGTAGTAGTACTAGCGGGGGGCCCTACGAGCAGTACTTC
>NA|TRBV10-3|TRBJ2-1|TRBD2
CAISGTGTSGGGEQFF
TGTGCCATCAGTGGCACCGGGACTAGCGGGGGCGGTGAGCAGTTCTTC
>NA|TRBV18|TRBJ1-1|TRBD1
CASSLPDRGGNTEAFF
TGTGCCAGCTCATTACCGGACAGGGGCGGTAACACTGAAGCTTTCTTT
>NA|TRBV4-2|TRBJ2-4|TRBD1
CASSLSGQGLIAKNIQYF
TGTGCCAGCAGCCTATCCGGACAGGGCTTAATAGCCAAAAACATTCAGTACTTC
>NA|TRBV3-1/TRBV3-2|TRBJ2-6|TRBD2
CASSQVSRGGISGANVLTF
TGTGCCAGCAGCCAAGTTTCGCGGGGGGGCATCTCTGGGGCCAACGTCCTGACTTTC
>NA|TRBV30|TRBJ1-1|NA
CAWSSAGIGAFF
TGTGCCTGGAGTTCGGCAGGGATCGGAGCTTTCTTT
>NA|TRBV6-1|TRBJ1-3|NA
CASSEKIASSGNTIYF
TGTGCCAGCAGTGAAAAAATTGCCAGCTCTGGAAACACCATATATTTT
>NA|TRBV6-6|TRBJ2-7|TRBD1
CASSYSRQGAAYEQYF
TGTGCCAGCAGTTACTCGAGACAGGGGGCGGCGTACGAGCAGTACTTC
>NA|TRBV5-1|TRBJ2-5|TRBD2
CASSLGTSGMVETQYF
TGCGCCAGCAGCTTAGGAACTAGCGGGATGGTGGAGACCCAGTACTTC
>NA|TRBV2|TRBJ2-7|NA
CASSSQAYEQYF
TGTGCCTCCTCATCCCAGGCCTACGAGCAGTACTTC
>once|TRBV9|TRBJ1-2|NA
CASSEGGGTLWGYTF
TGTGCCAGCAGCGAGGGCGGGGGGACCCTCTGGGGCTACACCTTC
>few|TRBV6-5|TRBJ2-7|TRBD1
CASRTGTGSYEQYF
TGTGCCAGCAGGACCGGGACAGGTTCCTACGAGCAGTACTTC
>NA|TRBV11-1|TRBJ1-1|TRBD1
CASSVQGKDTEAFF
TGTGCCAGCAGCGTACAGGGGAAGGACACTGAAGCTTTCTTT
>NA|TRBV6-1|TRBJ1-5|NA
CASSEMRGSNQPQHF
TGTGCCAGCAGTGAAATGCGCGGTAGCAATCAGCCCCAGCATTTT
>NA|TRBV29-1|TRBJ2-1|TRBD2
CSVVGAGAMNEQFF
TGCAGCGTTGTCGGAGCGGGAGCTATGAATGAGCAGTTCTTC
>once|TRBV5-1|TRBJ1-6|NA
CASSFGGEDLHF
TGCGCCAGCAGCTTTGGCGGAGAGGACCTCCACTTT
>NA|TRBV6-4|TRBJ1-2|TRBD1
CASSDPHRQGRAHLYGYTF
TGTGCCAGCAGTGACCCGCATCGACAGGGGCGAGCGCATCTCTATGGCTACACCTTC
>NA|TRBV5-4|TRBJ2-1|NA
CASSFQGDSYNEQFF
TGTGCCAGCAGCTTCCAAGGGGACTCCTACAATGAGCAGTTCTTC
>NA|TRBV27|TRBJ1-2|TRBD1
CASSLSRTGDGFYGYTF
TGTGCCAGCAGTTTATCGAGGACAGGGGATGGGTTTTATGGCTACACCTTC
>few|TRBV5-1|TRBJ1-4|TRBD1
CASSSGQGGEKLFF
TGCGCCAGCAGCTCGGGACAGGGGGGTGAAAAACTGTTTTTT
>once|TRBV7-3|TRBJ2-2|TRBD2
CASSALAGRNTGELFF
TGTGCCAGCAGCGCCCTAGCGGGCAGAAACACCGGGGAGCTGTTTTTT
>once|TRBV4-1|TRBJ2-3|NA
CASSQAETSGADTQYF
TGCGCCAGCAGCCAGGCTGAGACTAGTGGAGCAGATACGCAGTATTTT
>NA|TRBV5-4|TRBJ2-7|TRBD1
CASRTDRGSYEQYF
TGTGCCAGCCGCACGGACAGGGGGTCCTACGAGCAGTACTTC
>NA|TRBV19|TRBJ2-1|TRBD2
CASSNEGTSSYNEQFF
TGTGCCAGTAGCAACGAAGGGACTAGCTCCTACAATGAGCAGTTCTTC
>NA|TRBV19|TRBJ1-5|TRBD1
CASSIRGTGAGQPQHF
TGTGCCAGTAGTATAAGGGGGACAGGGGCGGGTCAGCCCCAGCATTTT
>NA|TRBV11-2|TRBJ2-2|NA
CASTPYEGGTKTGELFF
TGTGCCAGCACCCCCTACGAGGGAGGTACTAAAACCGGGGAGCTGTTTTTT
>NA|TRBV29-1|TRBJ2-1|TRBD1
CSVSTGENEQFF
TGCAGCGTTAGCACAGGGGAAAATGAGCAGTTCTTC
>NA|TRBV2|TRBJ1-2|NA
CASSRSLQGRDGYTF
TGTGCCAGCAGCCGCTCGCTGCAGGGGAGGGATGGCTACACCTTC
>NA|TRBV5-1|TRBJ1-2|NA
CASSSKTGYYGYTF
TGCGCCAGCAGCTCAAAGACAGGCTACTATGGCTACACCTTC
>NA|TRBV28|TRBJ2-5|NA
CASSSKRSRAETQYF
TGTGCCAGCAGTTCTAAGAGGTCCAGGGCAGAGACCCAGTACTTC
>NA|TRBV28|TRBJ2-2|TRBD2
CASSLLYLADTGELFF
TGTGCCAGCAGTTTATTGTACCTAGCGGACACCGGGGAGCTGTTTTTT
>once|TRBV2|TRBJ1-2|TRBD1
CASSPTGGASYGYTF
TGTGCCAGCAGCCCTACAGGGGGCGCGAGCTATGGCTACACCTTC
>once|TRBV6-5|TRBJ1-3|NA
CASSPGLLSGNTIYF
TGTGCCAGCAGTCCCGGACTCCTCTCTGGAAACACCATATATTTT
>few|TRBV7-2|TRBJ1-2|NA
CASSLENSNYGYTF
TGTGCCAGCAGCTTAGAAAACAGTAACTATGGCTACACCTTC
>NA|TRBV7-9|TRBJ2-7|NA
CASSNGGPVGQYF
TGTGCCAGCAGTAACGGGGGGCCCGTGGGGCAGTACTTC
>NA|TRBV21-1|TRBJ2-1|NA
CASSKMEFGQGVASSYNEQFF
TGTGCCAGCAGCAAAATGGAGTTTGGGCAGGGGGTCGCCTCGTCCTACAATGAGCAGTTCTTC
>NA|TRBV19|TRBJ1-2|NA
CASRPVGGAVGYTF
TGTGCCAGCAGACCAGTCGGCGGGGCCGTTGGCTACACCTTC
>NA|TRBV7-9|TRBJ2-5|TRBD2
CASSSGLAPFETQYF
TGTGCCAGCAGTTCGGGACTAGCGCCATTCGAGACCCAGTACTTC
>few|TRBV7-9|TRBJ1-2|TRBD1
CASSSFRDSDYGYTF
TGTGCCAGCAGCTCGTTCCGGGACAGCGACTATGGCTACACCTTC
>NA|TRBV5-5|TRBJ2-3|TRBD2
CASSPDAGGTDTQYF
TGTGCCAGCAGCCCGGATGCGGGGGGGACAGATACGCAGTATTTT
>NA|TRBV4-2|TRBJ2-2|TRBD2
CASSRAGPNTGELFF
TGTGCCAGCAGCCGAGCGGGGCCGAACACCGGGGAGCTGTTTTTT
>NA|TRBV7-3|TRBJ2-6|NA
CASSSNRAGANVLTF
TGTGCCAGCAGCTCGAACAGGGCTGGGGCCAACGTCCTGACTTTC
>NA|TRBV19|TRBJ2-5|TRBD2
CASKLAGGGEWTQYF
TGTGCCAGTAAACTAGCGGGGGGCGGAGAGTGGACCCAGTACTTC
>once|TRBV10-3|TRBJ2-2|TRBD1
CAISVERQGSAGELFF
TGTGCCATCAGTGTCGAACGACAGGGGTCGGCCGGGGAGCTGTTTTTT
>NA|TRBV23-1|TRBJ2-7|NA
CASSRLIQYF
TGCGCCAGCAGTCGACTTATACAGTACTTC
>NA|TRBV30|TRBJ1-2|TRBD1
CASLGDRINYGYTF
TGTGCCTCGCTCGGGGACAGAATAAACTATGGCTACACCTTC
>few|TRBV30|TRBJ1-6|NA
CAWTGSYNSPLHF
TGTGCCTGGACAGGCTCCTATAATTCACCCCTCCACTTT
>NA|TRBV7-8|TRBJ1-5|NA
CASSLDLYQPQHF
TGTGCCAGCAGCTTAGATCTATATCAGCCCCAGCATTTT
>NA|TRBV7-9|TRBJ2-7|NA
CASTSRGYEQYF
TGTGCCAGCACCTCACGGGGGTACGAGCAGTACTTC
>once|TRBV7-6|TRBJ2-5|NA
CASSPNSGEEETQYF
TGTGCCAGCAGCCCCAATTCGGGGGAGGAAGAGACCCAGTACTTC
>NA|TRBV6-5|TRBJ2-5|NA
CASSYSDSRRETQYF
TGTGCCAGCAGTTACTCAGACAGCCGACGGGAGACCCAGTACTTC